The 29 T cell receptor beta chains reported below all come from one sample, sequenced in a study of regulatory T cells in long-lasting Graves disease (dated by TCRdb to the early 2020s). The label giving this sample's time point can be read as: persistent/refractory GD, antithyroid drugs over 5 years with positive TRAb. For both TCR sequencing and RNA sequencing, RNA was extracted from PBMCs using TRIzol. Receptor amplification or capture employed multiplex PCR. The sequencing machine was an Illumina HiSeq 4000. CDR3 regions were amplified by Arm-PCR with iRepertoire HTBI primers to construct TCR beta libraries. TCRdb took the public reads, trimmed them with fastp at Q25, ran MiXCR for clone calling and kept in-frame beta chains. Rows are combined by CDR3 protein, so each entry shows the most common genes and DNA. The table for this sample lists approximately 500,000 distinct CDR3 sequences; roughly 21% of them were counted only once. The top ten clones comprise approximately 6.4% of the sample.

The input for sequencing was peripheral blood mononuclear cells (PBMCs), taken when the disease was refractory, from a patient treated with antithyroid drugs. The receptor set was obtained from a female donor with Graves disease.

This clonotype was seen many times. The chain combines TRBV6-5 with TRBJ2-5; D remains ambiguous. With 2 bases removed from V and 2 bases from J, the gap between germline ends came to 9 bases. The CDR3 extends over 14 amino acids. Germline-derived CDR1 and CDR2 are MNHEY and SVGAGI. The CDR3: CASSYGSIQETQYF. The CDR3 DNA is TGTGCCAGCAGTTACGGCAGCATTCAAGAGACCCAGTACTTC.

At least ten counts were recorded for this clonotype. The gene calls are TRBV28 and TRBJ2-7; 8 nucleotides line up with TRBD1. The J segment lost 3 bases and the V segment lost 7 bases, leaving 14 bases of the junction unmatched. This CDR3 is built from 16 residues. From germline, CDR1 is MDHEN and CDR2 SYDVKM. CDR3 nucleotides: TGTGCCAGCACCGCTCCCGGTGACAGGGGTAACTACGAGCAGTACTTC. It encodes CASTAPGDRGNYEQYF.

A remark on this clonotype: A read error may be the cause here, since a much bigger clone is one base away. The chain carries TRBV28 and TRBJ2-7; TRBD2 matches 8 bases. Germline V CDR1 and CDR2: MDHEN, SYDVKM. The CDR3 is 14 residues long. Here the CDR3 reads CASSLSGRIYGQYF. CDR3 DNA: TGTGCCAGCAGTTTAAGCGGGAGAATCTACGGGCAGTACTTC.

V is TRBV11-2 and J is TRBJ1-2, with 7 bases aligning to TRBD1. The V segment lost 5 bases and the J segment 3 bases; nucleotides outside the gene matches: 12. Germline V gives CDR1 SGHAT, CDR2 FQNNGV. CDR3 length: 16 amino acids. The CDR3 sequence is CASSSVRGRADYGYTF. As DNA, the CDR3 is TGTGCCAGCAGCAGCGTGAGGGGGCGCGCGGACTATGGCTACACCTTC.

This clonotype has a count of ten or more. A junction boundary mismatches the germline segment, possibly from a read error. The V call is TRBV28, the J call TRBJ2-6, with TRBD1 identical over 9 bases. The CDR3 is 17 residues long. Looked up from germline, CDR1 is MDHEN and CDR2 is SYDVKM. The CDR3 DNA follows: TGTGCCAGCTGTTTGGGGACAGGGAGCTCTGGGGCCAACGTCCTGACTTTC. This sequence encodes CASCLGTGSSGANVLTF.

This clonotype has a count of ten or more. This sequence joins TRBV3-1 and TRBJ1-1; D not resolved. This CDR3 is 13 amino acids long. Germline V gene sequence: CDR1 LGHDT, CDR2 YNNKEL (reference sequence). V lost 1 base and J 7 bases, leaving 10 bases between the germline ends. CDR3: CASSQGGKYEAFF. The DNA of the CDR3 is TGTGCCAGCAGCCAAGGAGGGAAATATGAAGCTTTCTTT.

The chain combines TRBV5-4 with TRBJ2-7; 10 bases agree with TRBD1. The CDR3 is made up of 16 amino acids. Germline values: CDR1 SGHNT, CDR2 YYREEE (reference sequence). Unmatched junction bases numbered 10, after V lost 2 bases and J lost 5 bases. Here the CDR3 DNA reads TGTGCCAGCAGCTTCGATCCTACCGGGACAGGGGACGAGCAGTACTTC. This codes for CASSFDPTGTGDEQYF.

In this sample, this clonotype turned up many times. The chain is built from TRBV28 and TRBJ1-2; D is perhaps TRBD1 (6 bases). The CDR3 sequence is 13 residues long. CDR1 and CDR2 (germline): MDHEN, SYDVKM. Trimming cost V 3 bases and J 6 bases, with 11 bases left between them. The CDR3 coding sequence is TGTGCCAGCAGTTTTCTACAGGGTGATGGCTACACCTTC. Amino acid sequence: CASSFLQGDGYTF.

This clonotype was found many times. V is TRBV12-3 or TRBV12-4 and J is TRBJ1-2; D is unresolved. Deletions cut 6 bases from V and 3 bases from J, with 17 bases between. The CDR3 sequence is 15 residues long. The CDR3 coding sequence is TGTGCCAGCAGGCCTGGGTCCAACCCCTACTATGGCTACACCTTC. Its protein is CASRPGSNPYYGYTF.

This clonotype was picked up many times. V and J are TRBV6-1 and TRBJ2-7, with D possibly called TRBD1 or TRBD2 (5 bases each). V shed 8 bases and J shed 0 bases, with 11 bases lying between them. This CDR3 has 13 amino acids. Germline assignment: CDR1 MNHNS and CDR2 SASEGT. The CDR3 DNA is TGTGCCAGCCGGCAGAGGGGCTCCTACGAGCAGTACTTC. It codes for CASRQRGSYEQYF.

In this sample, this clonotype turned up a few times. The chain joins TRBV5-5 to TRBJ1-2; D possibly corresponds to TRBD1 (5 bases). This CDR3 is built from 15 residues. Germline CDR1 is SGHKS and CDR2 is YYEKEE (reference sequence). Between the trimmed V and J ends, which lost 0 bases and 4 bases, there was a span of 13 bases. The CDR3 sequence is CASSLASAGLYGYTF. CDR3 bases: TGTGCCAGCAGCTTGGCCTCGGCAGGGCTCTATGGCTACACCTTC.

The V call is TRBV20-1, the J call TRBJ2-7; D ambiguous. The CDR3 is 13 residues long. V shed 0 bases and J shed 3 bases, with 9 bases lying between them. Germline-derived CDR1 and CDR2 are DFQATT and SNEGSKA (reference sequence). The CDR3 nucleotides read TGCAGTGCTAGAGATGTTCGATTCTACGAGCAGTACTTC. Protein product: CSARDVRFYEQYF.

The CDR3 nucleotides are TGCAGTGCTCCCAGGCAGGGAGGCACCGGGGAGCTGTTTTTT. Translated: CSAPRQGGTGELFF. V and J are TRBV20-1 and TRBJ2-2; D might be TRBD2 (6 bases). This CDR3 has 14 residues. Germline values: CDR1 DFQATT, CDR2 SNEGSKA (reference sequence). Trimming removed 5 bases at V and 4 bases at J, with 14 bases between.

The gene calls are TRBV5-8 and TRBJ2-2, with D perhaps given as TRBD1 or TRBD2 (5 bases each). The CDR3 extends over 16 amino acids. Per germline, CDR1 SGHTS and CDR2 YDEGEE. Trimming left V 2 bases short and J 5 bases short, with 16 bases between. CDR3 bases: TGTGCCAGCAGCTTAGAGGGACGCGCGGAGACCGGGGAGCTGTTTTTT. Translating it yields CASSLEGRAETGELFF.

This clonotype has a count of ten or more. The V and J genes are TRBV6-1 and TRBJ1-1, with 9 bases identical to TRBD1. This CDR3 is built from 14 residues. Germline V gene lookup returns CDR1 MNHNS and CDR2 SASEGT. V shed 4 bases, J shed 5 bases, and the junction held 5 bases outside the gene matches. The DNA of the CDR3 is TGTGCCAGCAGTGTACAGGGGGCCGGGACTGAAGCTTTCTTT. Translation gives CASSVQGAGTEAFF.

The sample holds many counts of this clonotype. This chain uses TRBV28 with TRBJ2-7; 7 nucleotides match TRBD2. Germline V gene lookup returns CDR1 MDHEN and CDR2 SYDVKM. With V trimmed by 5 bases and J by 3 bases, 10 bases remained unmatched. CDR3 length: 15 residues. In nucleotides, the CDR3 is TGTGCCAGCAGTCTCCCCCGGACTAGTAACTACGAGCAGTACTTC. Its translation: CASSLPRTSNYEQYF.

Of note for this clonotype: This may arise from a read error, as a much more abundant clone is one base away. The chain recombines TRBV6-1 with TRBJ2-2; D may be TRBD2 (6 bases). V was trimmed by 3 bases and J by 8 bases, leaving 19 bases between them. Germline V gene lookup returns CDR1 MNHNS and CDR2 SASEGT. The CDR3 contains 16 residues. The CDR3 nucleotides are TGTGCCAGCAGTGAGACCTCCCTCGGGGGACGGGGGGAGCTGTTTTTT. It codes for CASSETSLGGRGELFF.

The CDR3, as DNA: TGTGCCAGCAGCTTAGCGTCCTCCCTAGCGGGGACCTCTAGCACAGATACGCAGTATTTT. It translates to CASSLASSLAGTSSTDTQYF. The rearrangement links TRBV7-8 to TRBJ2-3; 9 bases agree with TRBD2. Germline lookup yields CDR1 SGHVS and CDR2 FQNEAQ. The V and J ends lost 0 bases and 0 bases, in that order; junction bases with no gene match: 13. The CDR3 sequence is 20 residues long. Variable domain in full (rest from reference TRBV7-8 and TRBJ2-3): GAGVSQSPRYKVAKRGQDVALRCDPISGHVSLFWYQQALGQGPEFLTYFQNEAQLDKSGLPSDRFFAERPEGSVSTLKIQRTQQEDSAVYLCASSLASSLAGTSSTDTQYFGPGTRLTVL.

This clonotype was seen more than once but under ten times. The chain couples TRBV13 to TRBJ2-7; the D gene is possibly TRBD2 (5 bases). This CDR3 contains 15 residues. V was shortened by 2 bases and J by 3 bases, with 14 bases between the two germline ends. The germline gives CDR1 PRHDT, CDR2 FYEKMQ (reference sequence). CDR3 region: CASSLIGGRNYEQYF. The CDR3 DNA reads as TGTGCCAGCAGCTTAATAGGCGGGCGAAACTACGAGCAGTACTTC. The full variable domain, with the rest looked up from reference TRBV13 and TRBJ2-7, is AAGVIQSPRHLIKEKRETATLKCYPIPRHDTVYWYQQGPGQDPQFLISFYEKMQSDKGSIPDRFSAQQFSDYHSELNMSSLELGDSALYFCASSLIGGRNYEQYFGPGTRLTVT.

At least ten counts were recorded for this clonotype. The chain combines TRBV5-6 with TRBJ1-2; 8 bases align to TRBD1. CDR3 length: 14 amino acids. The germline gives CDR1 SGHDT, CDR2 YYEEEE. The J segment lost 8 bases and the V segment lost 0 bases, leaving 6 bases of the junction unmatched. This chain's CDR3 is CASSLATGAEGYTF. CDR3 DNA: TGTGCCAGCAGCTTGGCGACAGGGGCAGAGGGCTACACCTTC.

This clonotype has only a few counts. CDR3: CASSYNQREKLFF. CDR3 nucleotide sequence: TGTGCCAGCAGTTACAATCAACGAGAAAAACTGTTTTTT. This chain uses TRBV12-3 or TRBV12-4 with TRBJ1-4, with D unclear. V was clipped by 4 bases and J by 8 bases, with 11 bases between them. The CDR3 runs to 13 residues.

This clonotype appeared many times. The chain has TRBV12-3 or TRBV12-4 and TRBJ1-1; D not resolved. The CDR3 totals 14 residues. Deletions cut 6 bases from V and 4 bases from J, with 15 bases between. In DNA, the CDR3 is TGTGCCAGCAGCCGACGTGGCCCCGCCACTGAAGCTTTCTTT. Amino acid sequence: CASSRRGPATEAFF.

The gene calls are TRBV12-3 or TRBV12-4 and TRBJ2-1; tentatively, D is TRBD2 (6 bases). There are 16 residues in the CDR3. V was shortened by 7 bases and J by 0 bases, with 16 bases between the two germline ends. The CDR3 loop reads CASNSRKDYSYNEQFF. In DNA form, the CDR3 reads TGTGCCAGCAACTCAAGGAAGGACTACTCCTACAATGAGCAGTTCTTC.

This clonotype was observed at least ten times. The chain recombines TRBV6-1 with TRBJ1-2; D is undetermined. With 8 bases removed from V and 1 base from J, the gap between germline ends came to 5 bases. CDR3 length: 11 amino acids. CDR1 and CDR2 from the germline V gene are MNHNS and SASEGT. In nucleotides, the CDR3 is TGTGCCAGCCAACATAACTATGGCTACACCTTC. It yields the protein CASQHNYGYTF.

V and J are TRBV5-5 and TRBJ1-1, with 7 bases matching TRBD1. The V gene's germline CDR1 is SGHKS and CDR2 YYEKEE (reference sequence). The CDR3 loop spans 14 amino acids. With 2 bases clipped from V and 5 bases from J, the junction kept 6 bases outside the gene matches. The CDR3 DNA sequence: TGTGCCAGCAGCTTCGGACAGGAGGGGACTGAAGCTTTCTTT. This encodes CASSFGQEGTEAFF.

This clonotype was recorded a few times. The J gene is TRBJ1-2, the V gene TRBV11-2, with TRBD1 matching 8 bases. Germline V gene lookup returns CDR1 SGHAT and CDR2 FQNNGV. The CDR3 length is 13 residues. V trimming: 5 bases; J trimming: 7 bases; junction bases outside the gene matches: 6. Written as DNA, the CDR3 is TGTGCCAGCAGCCCATCAGGGGGCGTTGGCTACACCTTC. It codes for CASSPSGGVGYTF.

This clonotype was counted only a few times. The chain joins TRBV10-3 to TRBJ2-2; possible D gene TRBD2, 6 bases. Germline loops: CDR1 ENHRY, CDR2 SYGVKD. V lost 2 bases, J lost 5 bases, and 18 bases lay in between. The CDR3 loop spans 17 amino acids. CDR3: CAISEGEGLLGTGELFF. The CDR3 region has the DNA TGTGCCATCAGTGAGGGCGAGGGACTTCTTGGGACCGGGGAGCTGTTTTTT.

DNA for the CDR3: TGTGCCAGCAGTTTAATTCCCCCGGGGACCTTCAATGGCTACACCTTC. It specifies CASSLIPPGTFNGYTF. The chain uses TRBV27 and TRBJ1-2; possibly TRBD1 for D (5 bases). Germline V gene sequence: CDR1 MNHEY, CDR2 SMNVEV (reference sequence). The CDR3 is 16 amino acids. The V gene lost 2 bases and the J gene lost 6 bases, with 19 bases spanning the gap.

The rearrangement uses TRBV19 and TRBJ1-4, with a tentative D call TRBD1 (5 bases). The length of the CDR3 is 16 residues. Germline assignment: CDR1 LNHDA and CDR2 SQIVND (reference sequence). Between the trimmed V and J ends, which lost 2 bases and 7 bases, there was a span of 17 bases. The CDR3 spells CASSISNRLDLEKLFF. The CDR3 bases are TGTGCCAGTAGTATAAGTAACAGGTTGGACCTTGAAAAACTGTTTTTT.